A selection of T cell receptor beta chains follows, all from one sample in a study of T-cell memory formation after mild COVID-19. TCRdb processed the 5' RACE reads anew with MiXCR; each CDR3 protein has one entry. In the table there are about 350,000 distinct CDR3 sequences, more than 20% of which are singletons. The sample consisted of PBMCs or a T cell subset sorted from them (not recorded which). Receptors originate from a man between 18 and 29 years old who had mild COVID-19 (a few samples of this study predate the infection). Cell type and time point are not known. CDR3s include the opening cysteine and the closing phenylalanine or tryptophan. Fields, in order: J gene, D gene, clone size, CDR3 length, V gene, CDR3 DNA, CDR3 protein. The D gene is left open where the match is weak. Rows give clone size only sometimes, using once, few, many, or a class for an expanded clone.

j_gene: TRBJ1-6; d_gene: NA; abundance: NA; len: 14; v_gene: TRBV9; CDR3nt: TGTGCCAGCAGCGTAGGCCCCGGGGATTCACCCCTCCACTTT; CDR3aa: CASSVGPGDSPLHF
j_gene: TRBJ2-3; d_gene: NA; abundance: NA; len: 17; v_gene: TRBV3-1; CDR3nt: TGTGCCAGCAGCCGCCCGGACGGGAAACGCTTTGGAGATACGCAGTATTTT; CDR3aa: CASSRPDGKRFGDTQYF
j_gene: TRBJ2-3; d_gene: NA; abundance: NA; len: 15; v_gene: TRBV20-1; CDR3nt: TGCAGTGCTAGGAGGCAGGCCACCATCACAGATACGCAGTATTTT; CDR3aa: CSARRQATITDTQYF
j_gene: TRBJ1-2; d_gene: NA; abundance: few; len: 12; v_gene: TRBV29-1; CDR3nt: TGCAGCGTTGAATCGGGAGTCTATGGCTACACCTTC; CDR3aa: CSVESGVYGYTF
j_gene: TRBJ2-7; d_gene: TRBD1; abundance: few; len: 15; v_gene: TRBV7-6; CDR3nt: TGTGCCAGCAGCTTCGGGACAGGGCTAACCTACGAGCAGTACTTC; CDR3aa: CASSFGTGLTYEQYF
j_gene: TRBJ2-3; d_gene: TRBD2; abundance: few; len: 17; v_gene: TRBV11-2; CDR3nt: TGTGCCAGCAGCCGACTAGCGGGGGGGCTGAGCACAGATACGCAGTATTTT; CDR3aa: CASSRLAGGLSTDTQYF
j_gene: TRBJ1-4; d_gene: TRBD1; abundance: many; len: 14; v_gene: TRBV4-1; CDR3nt: TGCGCCAGCCTTGACAGGGGCCGAGATGAAAAACTGTTTTTT; CDR3aa: CASLDRGRDEKLFF
j_gene: TRBJ2-2; d_gene: NA; abundance: NA; len: 16; v_gene: TRBV4-3; CDR3nt: TGCGCCAGCAGCCAAGACTGGGCCTCCGACGGCGGGGAGCTGTTTTTT; CDR3aa: CASSQDWASDGGELFF
j_gene: TRBJ1-1; d_gene: NA; abundance: NA; len: 14; v_gene: TRBV18; CDR3nt: TGTGCCAGCTCCGTGGGGCTCGGGAACACTGAAGCTTTCTTT; CDR3aa: CASSVGLGNTEAFF
j_gene: TRBJ1-1; d_gene: TRBD1; abundance: few; len: 15; v_gene: TRBV5-1; CDR3nt: TGCGCCAGCAGTAGGGACAGAGGAATGGGCACTGAAGCTTTCTTT; CDR3aa: CASSRDRGMGTEAFF
j_gene: TRBJ2-1; d_gene: NA; abundance: few; len: 14; v_gene: TRBV12-3/TRBV12-4; CDR3nt: TGTGCCAGCAGTTTAGCGGATACCTACAATGAGCAGTTCTTC; CDR3aa: CASSLADTYNEQFF
j_gene: TRBJ1-1; d_gene: NA; abundance: NA; len: 13; v_gene: TRBV10-3; CDR3nt: TGTGCCATCAGTGATGTTACCAACACTGAAGCTTTCTTT; CDR3aa: CAISDVTNTEAFF
j_gene: TRBJ1-1; d_gene: TRBD1; abundance: NA; len: 15; v_gene: TRBV11-1; CDR3nt: TGTGCCAGCAGCTTCCCTGAGGGACAGGGCATCTCTGCTTTCTTT; CDR3aa: CASSFPEGQGISAFF
j_gene: TRBJ2-5; d_gene: TRBD1; abundance: NA; len: 13; v_gene: TRBV5-6; CDR3nt: TGTGCCAGCAGCTCGGCAGGGGGAGAGACCCAGTACTTC; CDR3aa: CASSSAGGETQYF
j_gene: TRBJ2-7; d_gene: TRBD1; abundance: few; len: 15; v_gene: TRBV6-5; CDR3nt: TGTGCCAGCAGACCCGACAGGGGGCTGGTGTACGAGCAGTACTTC; CDR3aa: CASRPDRGLVYEQYF
j_gene: TRBJ1-5; d_gene: NA; abundance: few; len: 15; v_gene: TRBV7-9; CDR3nt: TGTGCCAGCAGCTTAGGTGGCAGGTCCAATCAGCCCCAGCATTTT; CDR3aa: CASSLGGRSNQPQHF
j_gene: TRBJ1-6; d_gene: NA; abundance: NA; len: 14; v_gene: TRBV3-1; CDR3nt: TGTGCCAGCAGCCAAGATCTGAGCGGATCACCCCTCCACTTT; CDR3aa: CASSQDLSGSPLHF
j_gene: TRBJ2-3; d_gene: NA; abundance: NA; len: 14; v_gene: TRBV12-3/TRBV12-4; CDR3nt: TGTGCCAGCAGCCTACAACGAAACACAGATACGCAGTATTTT; CDR3aa: CASSLQRNTDTQYF
j_gene: TRBJ2-2; d_gene: NA; abundance: NA; len: 13; v_gene: TRBV12-3/TRBV12-4; CDR3nt: TGTGCCAGCAGCCCCTACGGAACCGGGGAGCTGTTTTTT; CDR3aa: CASSPYGTGELFF
j_gene: TRBJ1-5; d_gene: NA; abundance: few; len: 13; v_gene: TRBV12-3/TRBV12-4; CDR3nt: TGTGCCAGCAGGGACCAGGGGAATCAGCCCCAGCATTTT; CDR3aa: CASRDQGNQPQHF
j_gene: TRBJ1-2; d_gene: NA; abundance: NA; len: 15; v_gene: TRBV7-9; CDR3nt: TGTGCCAGCGCCCTAGCCTGGGACAAAGTCTATGGCTACACCTTT; CDR3aa: CASALAWDKVYGYTF
j_gene: TRBJ1-3; d_gene: NA; abundance: few; len: 13; v_gene: TRBV28; CDR3nt: TGTGCCAGCAGTAACTTCGCTGGAAACACCATATATTTT; CDR3aa: CASSNFAGNTIYF
j_gene: TRBJ2-7; d_gene: NA; abundance: NA; len: 14; v_gene: TRBV19; CDR3nt: TGTGCCAGTAGAATACTTCCGGGGGCGGCCGAGCAGTACTTC; CDR3aa: CASRILPGAAEQYF
j_gene: TRBJ1-2; d_gene: TRBD1; abundance: NA; len: 15; v_gene: TRBV4-1; CDR3nt: TGCGCCAGCAGCCAAGTTCGGGACAGTAACTATGGCTACACCTTC; CDR3aa: CASSQVRDSNYGYTF
j_gene: TRBJ2-1; d_gene: TRBD2; abundance: many; len: 14; v_gene: TRBV10-2; CDR3nt: TGCGCCAGCAGTGTAAGCGGGGGGGCTAGTGAGCAGTTCTTC; CDR3aa: CASSVSGGASEQFF
j_gene: TRBJ2-3; d_gene: NA; abundance: few; len: 14; v_gene: TRBV20-1; CDR3nt: TGCAGTGCGCGTGACAGAGTGCGCACAGATACGCAGTATTTT; CDR3aa: CSARDRVRTDTQYF
j_gene: TRBJ1-5; d_gene: TRBD1; abundance: NA; len: 16; v_gene: TRBV10-3; CDR3nt: TGTGCCATCAGTGAGATCGGACAGGGGGGGAATCAGCCCCAGCATTTT; CDR3aa: CAISEIGQGGNQPQHF
j_gene: TRBJ2-6; d_gene: NA; abundance: few; len: 15; v_gene: TRBV18; CDR3nt: TGTGCCAGCTCACGCCCAGGGCCTGGGGCCAACGTCCTGACTTTC; CDR3aa: CASSRPGPGANVLTF
j_gene: TRBJ2-2; d_gene: NA; abundance: few; len: 16; v_gene: TRBV7-2; CDR3nt: TGTGCCAGCAGCTTATCAGGACCAGCGCCCAACGGGGAGCTGTTTTTT; CDR3aa: CASSLSGPAPNGELFF
j_gene: TRBJ1-1; d_gene: NA; abundance: NA; len: 13; v_gene: TRBV24-1; CDR3nt: TGTGCCACCAGTGATTTGGCGGGAACTGAAGCTTTCTTT; CDR3aa: CATSDLAGTEAFF